The source of this T cell receptor (beta chain) is a study of CD8 T cells in Susac syndrome. General observations from the study: Individuals included in the TCR sequencing and HLA analysis were acknowledged by the study to be relatively few in number.

TCR beta sequencing was performed on blood CD8+ and CD4+ T cells. Healthy donors constituted the control group, matched for age and sex. Negative magnetic isolation gave CD8+ and CD4+ cells; FACS enriched CD8+ TEMRA. About this clonotype itself: Its antigen is currently unknown.

The V gene's germline CDR1 is SNHLY and CDR2 FYNNEI. V lost 6 bases, J lost 0 bases, and 2 bases lay in between. CDR3 length: 11 residues. When the RNA was reverse transcribed, random hexamers were used with an input of 0.5 to 1 ug. TCRdb reprocessed the immunoSEQ multiplex PCR reads via MiXCR and lists one record per CDR3 protein. This table has over 100,000 distinct CDR3 sequences, 95% to 98% appearing once. Input material: CD4+ T cells from PBMCs. The chain recombines TRBV2 with TRBJ1-1; D gene ambiguous. This receptor was obtained from a human donor in good health. The CDR3 DNA follows: TGTGCCAGCAGGGTGAACACTGAAGCTTTCTTT. Translated: CASRVNTEAFF.